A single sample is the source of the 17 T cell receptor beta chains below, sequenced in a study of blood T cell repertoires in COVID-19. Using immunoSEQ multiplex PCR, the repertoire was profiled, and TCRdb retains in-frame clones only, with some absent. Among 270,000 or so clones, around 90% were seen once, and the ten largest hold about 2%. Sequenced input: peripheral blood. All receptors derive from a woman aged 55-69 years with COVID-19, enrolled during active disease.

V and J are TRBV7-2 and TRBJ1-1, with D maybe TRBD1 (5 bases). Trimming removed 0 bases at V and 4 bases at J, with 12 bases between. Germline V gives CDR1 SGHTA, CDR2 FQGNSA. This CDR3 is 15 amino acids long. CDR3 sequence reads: CASSLALRGGTEAFF. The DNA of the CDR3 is TGTGCCAGCAGCTTAGCGTTACGGGGGGGCACTGAAGCTTTCTTT.

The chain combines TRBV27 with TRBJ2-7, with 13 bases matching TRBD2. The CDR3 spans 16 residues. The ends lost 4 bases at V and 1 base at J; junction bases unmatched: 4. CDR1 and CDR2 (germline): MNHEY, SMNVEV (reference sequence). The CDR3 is CASSSLAGGPSYEQYF. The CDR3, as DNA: TGTGCCAGCAGTTCACTAGCGGGGGGGCCTTCCTACGAGCAGTACTTC.

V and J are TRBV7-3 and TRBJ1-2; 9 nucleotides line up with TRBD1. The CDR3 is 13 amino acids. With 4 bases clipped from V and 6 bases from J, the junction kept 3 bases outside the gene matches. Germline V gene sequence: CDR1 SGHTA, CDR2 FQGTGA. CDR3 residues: CASSSTGGNGYTF. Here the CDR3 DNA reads TGTGCCAGCAGCTCCACAGGGGGCAATGGCTACACCTTC.

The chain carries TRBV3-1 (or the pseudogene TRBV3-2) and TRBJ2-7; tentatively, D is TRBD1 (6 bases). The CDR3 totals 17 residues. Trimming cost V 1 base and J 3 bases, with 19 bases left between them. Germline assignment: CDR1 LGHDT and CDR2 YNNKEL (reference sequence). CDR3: CASSQATQLTGNYEQYF. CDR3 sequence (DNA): TGTGCCAGCAGCCAAGCCACCCAGTTAACAGGGAACTACGAGCAGTACTTC.

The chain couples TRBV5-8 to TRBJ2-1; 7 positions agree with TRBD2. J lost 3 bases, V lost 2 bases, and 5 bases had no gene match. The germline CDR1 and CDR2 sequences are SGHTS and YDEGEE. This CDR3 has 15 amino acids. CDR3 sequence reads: CASSFSGTIYNEQFF. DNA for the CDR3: TGTGCCAGCAGCTTCAGCGGGACGATCTACAATGAGCAGTTCTTC.

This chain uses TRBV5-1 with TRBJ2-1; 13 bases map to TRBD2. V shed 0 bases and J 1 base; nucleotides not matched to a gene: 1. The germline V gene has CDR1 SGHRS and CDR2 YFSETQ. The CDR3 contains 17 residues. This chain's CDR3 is CASSLGLAGGSYNEQFF. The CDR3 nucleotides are TGCGCCAGCAGCTTGGGACTAGCGGGGGGATCCTACAATGAGCAGTTCTTC.

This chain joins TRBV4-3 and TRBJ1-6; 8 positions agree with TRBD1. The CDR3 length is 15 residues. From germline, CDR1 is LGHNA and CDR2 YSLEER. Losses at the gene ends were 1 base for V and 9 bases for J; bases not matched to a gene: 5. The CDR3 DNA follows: TGCGCCAGCAGCCAAGCCAGGGGGCTGGGTTCACCCCTCCACTTT. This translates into CASSQARGLGSPLHF.

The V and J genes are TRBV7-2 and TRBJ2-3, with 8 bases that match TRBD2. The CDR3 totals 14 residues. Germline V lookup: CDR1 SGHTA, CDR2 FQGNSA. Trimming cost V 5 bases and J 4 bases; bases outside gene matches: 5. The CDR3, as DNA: TGTGCCAGCAGCCCCGGACTAGCAGCAGATACGCAGTATTTT. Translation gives CASSPGLAADTQYF.

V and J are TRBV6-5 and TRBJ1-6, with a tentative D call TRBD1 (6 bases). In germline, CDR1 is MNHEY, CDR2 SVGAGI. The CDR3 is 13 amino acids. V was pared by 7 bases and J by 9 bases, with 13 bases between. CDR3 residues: CASMRGRGSPLHF. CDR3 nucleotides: TGTGCCAGCATGAGGGGGAGGGGTTCACCCCTCCACTTT.

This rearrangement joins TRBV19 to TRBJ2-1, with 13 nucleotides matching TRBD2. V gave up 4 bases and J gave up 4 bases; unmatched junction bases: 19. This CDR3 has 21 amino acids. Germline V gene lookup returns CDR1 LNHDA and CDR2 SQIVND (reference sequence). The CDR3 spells CASSTRDPSTSGGPRYNEQFF. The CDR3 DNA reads TGTGCCAGTAGTACTCGGGACCCCTCGACTAGCGGGGGGCCGAGGTACAATGAGCAGTTCTTC.

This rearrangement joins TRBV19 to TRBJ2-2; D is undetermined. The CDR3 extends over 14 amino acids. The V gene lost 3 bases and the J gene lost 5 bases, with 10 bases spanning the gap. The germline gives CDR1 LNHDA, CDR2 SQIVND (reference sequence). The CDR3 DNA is TGTGCCAGTAGTATTCGTGGGCCTACCGGGGAGCTGTTTTTT. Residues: CASSIRGPTGELFF.

CDR3 protein: CASSLQGGNDEQYF. The CDR3 nucleotides read TGTGCCAGCAGCTTACAGGGGGGCAACGACGAGCAGTACTTC. This rearrangement joins TRBV7-2 to TRBJ2-7; possibly TRBD1 for D (7 bases). The germline CDR1 and CDR2 sequences are SGHTA and FQGNSA. This CDR3 is 14 amino acids long. Trimming shortened V by 2 bases and J by 5 bases, and 13 bases separated the two germline ends.

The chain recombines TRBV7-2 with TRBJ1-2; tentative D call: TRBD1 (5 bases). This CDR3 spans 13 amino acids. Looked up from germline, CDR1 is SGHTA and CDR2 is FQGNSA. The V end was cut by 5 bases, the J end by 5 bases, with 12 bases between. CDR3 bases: TGTGCCAGCAGCGTACGGGGGACTTATGGCTACACCTTC. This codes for CASSVRGTYGYTF.

The CDR3 here is CSTSTATNEKLFF. In DNA form, the CDR3 reads TGCAGCACCTCGACAGCAACTAATGAAAAACTGTTTTTT. The chain combines TRBV29-1 with TRBJ1-4, with D tentatively TRBD1 (5 bases). V dropped 8 bases and J dropped 0 bases, with 10 bases sitting between them. Germline V gene lookup returns CDR1 SQVTM and CDR2 ANQGSEA. There are 13 residues in the CDR3.

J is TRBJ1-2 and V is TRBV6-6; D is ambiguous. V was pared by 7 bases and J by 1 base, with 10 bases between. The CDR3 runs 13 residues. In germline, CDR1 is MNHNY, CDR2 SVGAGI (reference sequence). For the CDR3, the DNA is TGTGCCAGCACTCGGAGCGGTAACTATGGCTACACCTTC. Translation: CASTRSGNYGYTF.

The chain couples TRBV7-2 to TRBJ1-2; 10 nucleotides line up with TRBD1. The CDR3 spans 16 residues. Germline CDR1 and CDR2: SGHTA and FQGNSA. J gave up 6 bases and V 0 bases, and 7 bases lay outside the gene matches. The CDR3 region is CASSLALRQGADGYTF. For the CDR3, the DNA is TGTGCCAGCAGCTTAGCGCTGCGACAGGGGGCGGATGGCTACACCTTC.

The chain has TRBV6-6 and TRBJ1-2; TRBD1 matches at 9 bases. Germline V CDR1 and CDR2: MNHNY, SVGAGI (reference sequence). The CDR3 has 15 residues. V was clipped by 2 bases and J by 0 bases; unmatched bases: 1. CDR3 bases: TGTGCCAGCAGTTACAGGGACAGGGCTAACTATGGCTACACCTTC. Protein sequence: CASSYRDRANYGYTF.